This TCR beta chain was profiled in a study of cytotoxic CD8 clonotypes in ibrutinib-treated CLL. The TCR beta libraries used approximately 2 micrograms of genomic DNA that came from cryopreserved PBMCs. Trimming cost V 6 bases and J 4 bases, with 15 bases left between them. This CDR3 comprises 14 residues. Germline CDR1 is SNHLY and CDR2 is FYNNEI. A 1 in 200,000 to 1 in 1 million T cell depth was the sequencing target. Profiled with immunoSEQ multiplex PCR; TCRdb holds only in-frame clones, not every one. The profile shows roughly 53,000 clones, roughly 49% of them singletons. This material consisted of PBMCs, taken at disease progression, from a patient treated with ibrutinib. The sequence was obtained from a human donor with chronic lymphocytic leukemia. The chain links TRBV2 to TRBJ1-2; D remains ambiguous. The DNA for the CDR3 is TGTGCCAGCAGCAGTGACCCGGGATTCTATGGCTACACCTTC. It is translated as CASSSDPGFYGYTF.